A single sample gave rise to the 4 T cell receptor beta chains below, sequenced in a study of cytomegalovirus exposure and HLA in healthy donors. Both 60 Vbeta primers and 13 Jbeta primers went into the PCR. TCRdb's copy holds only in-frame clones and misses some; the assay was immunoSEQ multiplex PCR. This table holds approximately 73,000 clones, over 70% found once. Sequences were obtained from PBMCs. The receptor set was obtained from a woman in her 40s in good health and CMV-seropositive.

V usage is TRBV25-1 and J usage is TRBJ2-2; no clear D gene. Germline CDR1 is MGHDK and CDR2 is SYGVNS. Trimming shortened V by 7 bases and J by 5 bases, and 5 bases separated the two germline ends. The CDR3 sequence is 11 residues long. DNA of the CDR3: TGTGCCAGCATCGTTACCGGGGAGCTGTTTTTT. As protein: CASIVTGELFF.

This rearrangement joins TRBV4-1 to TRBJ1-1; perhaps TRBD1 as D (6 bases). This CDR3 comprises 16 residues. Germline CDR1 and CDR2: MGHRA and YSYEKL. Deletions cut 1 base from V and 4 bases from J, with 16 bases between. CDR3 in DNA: TGCGCCAGCAGCCAAGGGCCGGGACATACGCGCACTGAAGCTTTCTTT. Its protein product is CASSQGPGHTRTEAFF.

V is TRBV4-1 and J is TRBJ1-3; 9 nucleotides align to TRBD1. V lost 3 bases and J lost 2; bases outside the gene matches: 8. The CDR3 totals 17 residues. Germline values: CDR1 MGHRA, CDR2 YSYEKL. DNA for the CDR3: TGCGCCAGCAGCCATTCTAGACAGGGGGAGGCTGGAAACACCATATATTTT. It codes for CASSHSRQGEAGNTIYF.

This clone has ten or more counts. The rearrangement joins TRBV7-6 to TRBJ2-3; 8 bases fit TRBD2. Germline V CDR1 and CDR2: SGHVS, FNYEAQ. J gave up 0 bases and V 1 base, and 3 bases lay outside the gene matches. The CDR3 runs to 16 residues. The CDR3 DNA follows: TGTGCCAGCAGCTTAGTGGCGGGAGGCAGCACAGATACGCAGTATTTT. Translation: CASSLVAGGSTDTQYF. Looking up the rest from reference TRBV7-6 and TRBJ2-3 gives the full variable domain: GAGVSQSPRYKVTKRGQDVALRCDPISGHVSLYWYRQALGQGPEFLTYFNYEAQQDKSGLPNDRFSAERPEGSISTLTIQRTEQRDSAMYRCASSLVAGGSTDTQYFGPGTRLTVL.